This T cell receptor beta chain was observed in a study of memory CD4+ T cells and cytomegalovirus serostatus. Measured with immunoSEQ multiplex PCR; TCRdb has only the in-frame clones, and not every one. The data show tens of thousands of clones, roughly four fifths seen once. Single viable CD3+CD4+CD8-CD45RO+ cells were sorted as the memory CD4+ T cells. This clone was detected once. The sequenced sample consisted of memory CD4+ T cells from blood. The receptor was derived from an adult in good health and CMV-seronegative.

The CDR3 is CASRAPQGAVYGYTF. CDR3 nucleotides: TGTGCCAGCAGGGCCCCCCAGGGGGCAGTTTATGGCTACACCTTC. V and J are TRBV25-1 and TRBJ1-2; the match to TRBD1 covers 8 bases. The trim removed 6 bases at V and 5 bases at J, leaving 11 bases unmatched. CDR1 is MGHDK, CDR2 SYGVNS, per germline. This CDR3 is 15 amino acids long.